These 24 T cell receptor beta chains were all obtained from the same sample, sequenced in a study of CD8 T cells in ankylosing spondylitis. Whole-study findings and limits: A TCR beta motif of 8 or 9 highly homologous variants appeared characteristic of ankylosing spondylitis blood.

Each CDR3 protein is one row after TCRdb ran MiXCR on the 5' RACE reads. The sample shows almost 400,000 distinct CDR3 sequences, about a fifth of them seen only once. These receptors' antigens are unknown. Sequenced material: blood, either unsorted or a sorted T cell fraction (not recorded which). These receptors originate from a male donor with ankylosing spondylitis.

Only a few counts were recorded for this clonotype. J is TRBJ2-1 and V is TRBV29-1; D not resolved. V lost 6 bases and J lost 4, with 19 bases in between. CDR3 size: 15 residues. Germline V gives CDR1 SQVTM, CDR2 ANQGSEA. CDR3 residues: CSVAHPFTLYNEQFF. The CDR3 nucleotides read TGCAGCGTCGCTCATCCGTTTACCTTATACAATGAGCAGTTCTTC.

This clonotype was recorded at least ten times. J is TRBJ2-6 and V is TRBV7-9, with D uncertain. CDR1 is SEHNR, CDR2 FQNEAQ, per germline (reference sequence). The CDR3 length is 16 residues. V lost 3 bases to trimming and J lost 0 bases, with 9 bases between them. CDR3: CASSFYLGSGANVLTF. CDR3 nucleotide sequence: TGTGCCAGCAGCTTTTACCTAGGCTCTGGGGCCAACGTCCTGACTTTC.

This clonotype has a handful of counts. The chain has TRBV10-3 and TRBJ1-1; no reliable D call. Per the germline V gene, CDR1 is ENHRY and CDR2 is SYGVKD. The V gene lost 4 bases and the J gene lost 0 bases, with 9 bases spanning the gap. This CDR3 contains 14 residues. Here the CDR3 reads CAISGGPMNTEAFF. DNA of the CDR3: TGTGCCATCAGTGGAGGGCCTATGAACACTGAAGCTTTCTTT.

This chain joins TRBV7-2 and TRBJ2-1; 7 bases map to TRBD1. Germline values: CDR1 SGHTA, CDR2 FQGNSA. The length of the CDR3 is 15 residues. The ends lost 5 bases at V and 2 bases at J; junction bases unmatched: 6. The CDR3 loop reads CASSPDRVTYNEQFF. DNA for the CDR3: TGTGCCAGCAGCCCTGACAGGGTGACCTACAATGAGCAGTTCTTC.

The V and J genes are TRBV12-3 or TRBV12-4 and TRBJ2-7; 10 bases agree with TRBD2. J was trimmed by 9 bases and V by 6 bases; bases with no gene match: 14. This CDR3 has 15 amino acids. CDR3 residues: CASSLGLAEMKRQYF. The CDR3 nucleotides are TGTGCCAGCAGCCTCGGACTAGCGGAAATGAAAAGGCAGTACTTC.

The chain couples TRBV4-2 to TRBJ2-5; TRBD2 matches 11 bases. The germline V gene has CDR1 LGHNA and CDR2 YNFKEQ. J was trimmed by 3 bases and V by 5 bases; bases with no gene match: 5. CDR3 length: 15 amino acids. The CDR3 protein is CASSKGLADKETQYF. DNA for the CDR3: TGTGCCAGCAGCAAGGGACTAGCGGATAAAGAGACCCAGTACTTC.

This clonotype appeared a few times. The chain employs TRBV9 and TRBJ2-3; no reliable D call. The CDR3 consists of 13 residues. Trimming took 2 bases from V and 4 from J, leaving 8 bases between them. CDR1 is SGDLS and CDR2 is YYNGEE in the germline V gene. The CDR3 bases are TGTGCCAGCAGCGTCGGTACTGCAGATACGCAGTATTTT. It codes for CASSVGTADTQYF.

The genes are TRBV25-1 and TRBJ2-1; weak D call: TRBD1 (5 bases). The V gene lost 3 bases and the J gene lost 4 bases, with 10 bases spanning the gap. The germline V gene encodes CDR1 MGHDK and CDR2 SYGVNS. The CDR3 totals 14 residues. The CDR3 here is CASSDTRAYNEQFF. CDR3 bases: TGTGCCAGCAGTGACACCAGGGCATACAATGAGCAGTTCTTC.

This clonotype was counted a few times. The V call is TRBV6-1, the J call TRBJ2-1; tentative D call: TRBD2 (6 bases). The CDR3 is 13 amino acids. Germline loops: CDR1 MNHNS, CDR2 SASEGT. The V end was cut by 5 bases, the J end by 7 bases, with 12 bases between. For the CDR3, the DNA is TGTGCCAGCAGTCAGGGAGGCGTGAATGAGCAGTTCTTC. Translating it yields CASSQGGVNEQFF.

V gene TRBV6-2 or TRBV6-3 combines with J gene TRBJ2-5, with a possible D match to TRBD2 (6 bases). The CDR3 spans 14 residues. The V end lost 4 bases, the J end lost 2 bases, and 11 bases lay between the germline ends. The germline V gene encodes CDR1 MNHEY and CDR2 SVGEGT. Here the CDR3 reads CASSSGLPQETQYF. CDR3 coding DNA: TGTGCCAGCAGTTCGGGACTTCCACAAGAGACCCAGTACTTC.

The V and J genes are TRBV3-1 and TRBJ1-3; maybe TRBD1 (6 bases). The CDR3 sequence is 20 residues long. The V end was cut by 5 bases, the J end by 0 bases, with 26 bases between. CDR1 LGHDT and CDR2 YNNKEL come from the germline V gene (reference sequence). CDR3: CASSAAGGAAPVPSGNTIYF. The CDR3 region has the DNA TGTGCCAGCAGCGCCGCCGGGGGCGCAGCCCCGGTCCCCTCTGGAAACACCATATATTTT. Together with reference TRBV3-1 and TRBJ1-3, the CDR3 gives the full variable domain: DTAVSQTPKYLVTQMGNDKSIKCEQNLGHDTMYWYKQDSKKFLKIMFSYNNKELIINETVPNRFSPKSPDKAHLNLHINSLELGDSAVYFCASSAAGGAAPVPSGNTIYFGEGSWLTVV.

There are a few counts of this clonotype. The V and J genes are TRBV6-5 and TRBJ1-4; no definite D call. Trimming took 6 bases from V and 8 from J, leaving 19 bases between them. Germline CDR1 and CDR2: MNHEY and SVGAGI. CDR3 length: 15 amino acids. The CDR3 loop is CASSYREGRGEKLFF. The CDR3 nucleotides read TGTGCCAGCAGCTACCGGGAGGGCCGGGGAGAAAAACTGTTTTTT.

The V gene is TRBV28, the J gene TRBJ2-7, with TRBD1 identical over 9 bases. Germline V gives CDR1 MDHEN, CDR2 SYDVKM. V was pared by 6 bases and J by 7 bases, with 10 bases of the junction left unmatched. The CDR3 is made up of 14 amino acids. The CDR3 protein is CASSPGTGIREQYF. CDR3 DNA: TGTGCCAGCAGCCCCGGGACAGGGATCCGTGAGCAGTACTTC.

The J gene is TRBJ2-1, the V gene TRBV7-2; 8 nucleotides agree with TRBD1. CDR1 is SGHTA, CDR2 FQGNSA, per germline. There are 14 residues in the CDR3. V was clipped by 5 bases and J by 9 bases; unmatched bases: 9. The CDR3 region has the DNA TGTGCCAGCAGCACTCAGCAGGGGGCCGGTGAGCAGTTCTTC. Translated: CASSTQQGAGEQFF.

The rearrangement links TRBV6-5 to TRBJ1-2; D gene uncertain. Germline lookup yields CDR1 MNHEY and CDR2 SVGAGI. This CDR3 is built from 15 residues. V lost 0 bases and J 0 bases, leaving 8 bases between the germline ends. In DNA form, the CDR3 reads TGTGCCAGCAGTTACTCTACAGCACCTAACTATGGCTACACCTTC. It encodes CASSYSTAPNYGYTF.

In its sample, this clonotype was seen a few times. DNA of the CDR3: TGTGCCAGCAGCTTAGAGGGGAGTTGGGGGGCGGAAACAGATACGCAGTATTTT. Protein: CASSLEGSWGAETDTQYF. The chain joins TRBV11-2 to TRBJ2-3, with D perhaps matching TRBD1 or TRBD2 (6 bases each). V gave up 0 bases and J gave up 3 bases, with 19 bases separating them. The CDR3 contains 18 residues. CDR1 is SGHAT, CDR2 FQNNGV, per germline.

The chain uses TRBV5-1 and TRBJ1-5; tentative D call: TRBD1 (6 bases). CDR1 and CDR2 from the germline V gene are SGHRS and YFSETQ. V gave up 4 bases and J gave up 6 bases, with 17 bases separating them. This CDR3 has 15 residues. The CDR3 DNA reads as TGCGCCAGCAGCCGGGACGGGGGGGGCGGTCAGCCCCAGCATTTT. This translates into CASSRDGGGGQPQHF.

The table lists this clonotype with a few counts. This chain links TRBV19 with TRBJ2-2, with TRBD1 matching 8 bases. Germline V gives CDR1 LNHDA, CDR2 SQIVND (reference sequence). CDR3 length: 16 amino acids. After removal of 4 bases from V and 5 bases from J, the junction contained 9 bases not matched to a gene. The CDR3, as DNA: TGTGCCAGTAGTAAAAGCAGGGGGCGATGGACCGGGGAGCTGTTTTTT. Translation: CASSKSRGRWTGELFF.

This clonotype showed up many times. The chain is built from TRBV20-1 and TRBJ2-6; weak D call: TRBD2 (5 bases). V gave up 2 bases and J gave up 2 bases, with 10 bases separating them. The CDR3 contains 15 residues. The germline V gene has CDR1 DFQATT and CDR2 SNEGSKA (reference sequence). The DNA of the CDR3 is TGCAGTGCTAGACCGAGGGTTCCTGGGGCCAACGTCCTGACTTTC. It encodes CSARPRVPGANVLTF.

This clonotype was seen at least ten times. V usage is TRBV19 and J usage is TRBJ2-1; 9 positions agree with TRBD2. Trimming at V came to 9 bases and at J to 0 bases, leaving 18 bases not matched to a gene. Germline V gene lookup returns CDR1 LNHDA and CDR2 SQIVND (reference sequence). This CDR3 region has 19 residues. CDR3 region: CASSRPLAGYSRSYNEQFF. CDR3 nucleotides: TGTGCCAGCTCTAGGCCACTAGCGGGTTACTCTCGCTCCTACAATGAGCAGTTCTTC. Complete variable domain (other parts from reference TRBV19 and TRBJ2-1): DGGITQSPKYLFRKEGQNVTLSCEQNLNHDAMYWYRQDPGQGLRLIYYSQIVNDFQKGDIAEGYSVSREKKESFPLTVTSAQKNPTAFYLCASSRPLAGYSRSYNEQFFGPGTRLTVL.

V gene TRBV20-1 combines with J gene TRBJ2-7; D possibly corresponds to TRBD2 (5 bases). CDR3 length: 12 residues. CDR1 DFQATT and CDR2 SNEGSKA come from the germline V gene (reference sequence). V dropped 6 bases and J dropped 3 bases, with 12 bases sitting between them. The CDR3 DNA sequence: TGCAGTGCGAGGGTGGGATACTACGAGCAGTACTTC. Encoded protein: CSARVGYYEQYF.

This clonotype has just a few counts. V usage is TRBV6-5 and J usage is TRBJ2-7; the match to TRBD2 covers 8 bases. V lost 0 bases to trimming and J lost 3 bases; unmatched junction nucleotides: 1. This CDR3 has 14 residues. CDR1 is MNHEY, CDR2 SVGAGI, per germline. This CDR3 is CASSYSSGSYEQYF. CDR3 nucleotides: TGTGCCAGCAGTTACTCGAGCGGGAGCTACGAGCAGTACTTC.

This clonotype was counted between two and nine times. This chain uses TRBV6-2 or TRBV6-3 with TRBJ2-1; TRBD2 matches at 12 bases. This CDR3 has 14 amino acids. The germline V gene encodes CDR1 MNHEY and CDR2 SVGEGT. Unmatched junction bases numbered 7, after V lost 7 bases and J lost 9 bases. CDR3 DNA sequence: TGTGCCAGCAATCGACTAGCGGGAGCTGGTGAGCAGTTCTTC. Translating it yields CASNRLAGAGEQFF.

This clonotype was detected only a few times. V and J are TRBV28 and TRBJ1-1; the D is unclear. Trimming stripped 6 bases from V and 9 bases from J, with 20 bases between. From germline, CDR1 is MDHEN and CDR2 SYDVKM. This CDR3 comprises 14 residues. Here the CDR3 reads CASRRNRATPKAFF. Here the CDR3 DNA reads TGTGCCAGCAGGCGTAACCGGGCCACCCCAAAAGCTTTCTTT.